The entry that follows covers one T cell receptor (beta chain) sequence. Its antigen remains unidentified. TCRdb's table, derived via immunoSEQ multiplex PCR, lists solely in-frame clones and lacks some. The sample lists about 160,000 clones, 90% occurring once. This entry is derived from a study of T cell responses to AZD1222 COVID-19 vaccine. Whole-study findings and limits: Spike-wide coverage was observed for vaccine-associated CD4 TCRs, with dominant responses at 160-218 and 743-854.

This CDR3 is built from 11 residues. Trimming cost V 3 bases and J 1 base, with 0 bases left between them. Germline loops: CDR1 SNHLY, CDR2 FYNNEI. The sequencing here drew on peripheral blood, taken 28 days after the second AZD1222 dose. The chain links TRBV2 to TRBJ1-1; no clear D. This clonotype originated in an adult who received the AZD1222 COVID-19 vaccine. CDR3 in amino acids: CASSENTEAFF. The CDR3 DNA reads TGTGCCAGCAGTGAGAACACTGAAGCTTTCTTT.